This entry features one T cell receptor beta chain sequence. Specified time point: after trial treatment. Treatment noted: LDRT plus nivolumab, ipilimumab, low-dose cyclophosphamide and aspirin (RACIN trial). The donors' regimen was nivolumab, ipilimumab, aspirin, low-dose cyclophosphamide and low-dose radiotherapy. This sample is part of a study of low-dose radiotherapy and immunotherapy resistance in tumors. In the study overall: Patients took 300 mg oral aspirin daily for four cycles from cycle 1 day 1.

TRAV and TRBV primers primed cDNA for both TCRalpha and TCRbeta. TCR amplification used roughly 21 PCR cycles, a constant-region primer and a V-primer adapter. TCRdb itself ran the reads through MiXCR, one entry per CDR3 protein. The sample has tens of thousands of distinct CDR3 sequences; less than 30% are singletons. This CDR3 contains 16 residues. Germline V CDR1 and CDR2: DFQATT, SNEGSKA (reference sequence). Trimming left V 3 bases short and J 2 bases short, with 18 bases between. This sequence was found in a male donor with prostate cancer. The sequences come from PBMCs, collected after low-dose radiotherapy plus immunotherapy. The V and J genes are TRBV20-1 and TRBJ2-3; the D gene could be TRBD1 or TRBD2 (5 bases each). The CDR3 sequence: CSASQGGKRNTDTQYF. As DNA, the CDR3 is TGCAGTGCTAGTCAGGGTGGGAAGCGGAACACAGATACGCAGTATTTT.